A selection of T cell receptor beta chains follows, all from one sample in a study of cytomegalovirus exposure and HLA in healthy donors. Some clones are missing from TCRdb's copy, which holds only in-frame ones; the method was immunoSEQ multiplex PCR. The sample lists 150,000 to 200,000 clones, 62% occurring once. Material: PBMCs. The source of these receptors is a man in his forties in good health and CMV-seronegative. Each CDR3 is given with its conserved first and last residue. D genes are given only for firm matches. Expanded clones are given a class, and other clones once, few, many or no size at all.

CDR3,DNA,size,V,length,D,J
CASSMYGEGRVVGYTF,TGTGCCAGTAGTATGTATGGGGAGGGGCGCGTAGTAGGCTACACCTTC,.,TRBV19,16,.,TRBJ1-2
CASSLGGAPKSEAFF,TGTGCCAGCAGTTTAGGGGGCGCCCCCAAATCGGAAGCTTTCTTT,.,TRBV28,15,.,TRBJ1-1
CASSQDWPGGIDEQFF,TGCGCCAGCAGCCAAGATTGGCCAGGGGGCATAGATGAGCAGTTCTTC,once,TRBV4-1,16,TRBD1,TRBJ2-1
CASSPAGAGTQYF,TGTGCCAGCAGTCCCGCAGGGGCCGGTACGCAGTATTTT,.,TRBV6-6,13,.,TRBJ2-3
CASSLAFTSMSYEQYF,TGTGCCAGCAGCTTAGCTTTTACTAGCATGTCCTACGAGCAGTACTTC,.,TRBV11-2,16,.,TRBJ2-7
CASSLANEQFF,TGCGCCAGCAGCCTAGCAAATGAGCAGTTCTTC,once,TRBV23-1,11,.,TRBJ2-1
CASSFVQDSNQPQHF,TGTGCCAGCAGTTTCGTACAGGATAGCAATCAGCCCCAGCATTTT,.,TRBV6-6,15,.,TRBJ1-5
CAPNQPHIHKDTQYF,TGTGCCCCGAACCAACCCCACATCCATAAAGATACGCAGTATTTT,.,TRBV21-1,15,.,TRBJ2-3
CASSAGTGSSYEQYF,TGTGCCAGCAGTGCAGGGACAGGAAGCTCCTACGAGCAGTACTTC,.,TRBV6-5,15,TRBD1,TRBJ2-7
CASSEERITVLSGNTIYF,TGTGCCAGCAGTGAGGAGCGGATAACAGTACTCTCTGGAAACACCATATATTTT,few,TRBV25-1,18,.,TRBJ1-3
CASRRDNRMYNEQFF,TGTGCCAGCAGACGGGACAATAGAATGTACAATGAGCAGTTCTTC,.,TRBV11-1,15,.,TRBJ2-1
CASSYELGLGGNEQFF,TGTGCCAGCAGTTACGAGCTGGGGCTGGGGGGCAATGAGCAGTTCTTC,.,TRBV6-6,16,.,TRBJ2-1
CASSVAHGGYEQYF,TGTGCCAGCAGCGTAGCTCACGGAGGATACGAGCAGTACTTC,.,TRBV9,14,.,TRBJ2-7
CSVEGGSSYNEQFF,TGCAGCGTTGAGGGGGGGAGCTCCTACAATGAGCAGTTCTTC,few,TRBV29-1,14,TRBD2,TRBJ2-1
CASSPTSGSGEQYF,TGTGCCAGCTCGCCGACTAGCGGGTCGGGTGAGCAGTACTTC,once,TRBV18,14,TRBD2,TRBJ2-7
CASSPGSTGGYYGYTF,TGTGCCAGCTCCCCCGGGAGTACTGGAGGTTACTATGGCTACACCTTC,.,TRBV27,16,.,TRBJ1-2
CASSLNSIPPGGLRTEAFF,TGTGCCAGCAGCTTAAATTCGATCCCTCCAGGGGGGCTCAGAACTGAAGCTTTCTTT,.,TRBV7-3,19,TRBD1,TRBJ1-1
CASSATGTGGSPLHF,TGTGCCAGCAGCGCGACCGGGACAGGGGGATCACCCCTCCACTTT,few,TRBV6-5,15,TRBD1,TRBJ1-6
CASSYNRGTQETQYF,TGTGCCAGCAGCTACAACAGGGGGACCCAAGAGACCCAGTACTTC,once,TRBV28,15,TRBD1,TRBJ2-5
CASSITQALSSYEQYF,TGTGCCAGTAGTATAACCCAGGCCCTGAGCTCCTACGAGCAGTACTTC,.,TRBV19,16,.,TRBJ2-7
CASSQQSYNEQFF,TGTGCCAGCAGCCAACAATCCTACAATGAGCAGTTCTTC,few,TRBV4-2,13,.,TRBJ2-1
CASSKTSGGPGETQYF,TGTGCCAGCAGTAAGACTAGCGGGGGGCCCGGAGAGACCCAGTACTTC,once,TRBV6-6,16,TRBD2,TRBJ2-5
CASSARGNYGYTF,TGTGCCAGCAGTGCCCGCGGGAACTATGGCTACACCTTC,.,TRBV6-1,13,.,TRBJ1-2
CASSPWGGVETGELFF,TGTGCCAGCAGCCCCTGGGGGGGGGTAGAGACCGGGGAGCTGTTTTTT,.,TRBV7-3,16,TRBD2,TRBJ2-2
CASSAAGSNTEAFF,TGTGCCAGCAGTGCGGCAGGAAGTAACACTGAAGCTTTCTTT,many,TRBV2,14,.,TRBJ1-1
CASRSPGQGSTNEKLFF,TGTGCCAGCAGATCACCGGGACAGGGATCGACTAATGAAAAACTGTTTTTT,.,TRBV7-2,17,TRBD1,TRBJ1-4
CASSLGRDSDGYTF,TGTGCCAGCAGCTTAGGCCGGGACAGCGATGGCTACACCTTC,.,TRBV7-2,14,TRBD1,TRBJ1-2
CASSLSRYEQYF,TGTGCCAGCAGTTTATCCCGGTACGAGCAGTACTTC,.,TRBV6-5,12,.,TRBJ2-7
CASSHDSSEAFF,TGTGCCAGCAGCCACGACAGCTCAGAAGCTTTCTTT,.,TRBV6-5,12,.,TRBJ1-1
CASSPNTPDRGPILSGNTIYF,TGTGCCAGCTCACCGAACACCCCGGACAGGGGGCCTATACTCTCTGGAAACACCATATATTTT,few,TRBV18,21,TRBD1,TRBJ1-3
CASSLDTRGGQGTQYF,TGTGCCAGCAGCTTAGACACGCGGGGGGGCCAGGGTACGCAGTATTTT,.,TRBV7-2,16,TRBD2,TRBJ2-3
CASSSIGQGSTDTQYF,TGTGCCAGCAGCTCGATCGGACAGGGTAGCACAGATACGCAGTATTTT,.,TRBV7-2,16,TRBD1,TRBJ2-3
CASTLTGGGTEAFF,TGTGCCAGCACTTTGACAGGGGGCGGCACTGAAGCTTTCTTT,few,TRBV18,14,TRBD1,TRBJ1-1
CACLMGSGGYYEQYF,TGTGCCTGTTTAATGGGTAGCGGGGGATATTACGAGCAGTACTTC,.,TRBV30,15,TRBD2,TRBJ2-7
CASSYSGGANYEQYF,TGTGCCAGCAGTTACAGCGGGGGGGCTAACTACGAGCAGTACTTC,.,TRBV7-2,15,TRBD2,TRBJ2-7
CASSARGGPSGNTIYF,TGTGCCAGCAGCGCCCGGGGGGGACCCTCTGGAAACACCATATATTTT,.,TRBV5-4,16,.,TRBJ1-3
CASTRGVGYEAFF,TGTGCCAGTACCCGAGGCGTCGGCTATGAAGCTTTCTTT,.,TRBV19,13,.,TRBJ1-1
CASSPGASTDTQYF,TGTGCCAGCAGTCCAGGTGCGTCCACAGATACGCAGTATTTT,.,TRBV6-5,14,.,TRBJ2-3
CASSLMASGSYEQYF,TGTGCCAGCAGCTTAATGGCTAGCGGATCCTACGAGCAGTACTTC,.,TRBV11-1,15,TRBD2,TRBJ2-7
CATSRDLAGGHEQYF,TGTGCCACCAGCAGAGACTTAGCAGGGGGACACGAGCAGTACTTC,few,TRBV15,15,TRBD1,TRBJ2-7
CASSRGENQPQHF,TGTGCCAGCAGCCGAGGTGAAAATCAGCCCCAGCATTTT,.,TRBV6-5,13,.,TRBJ1-5
CASAQGRAETQYF,TGTGCCAGCGCCCAGGGCAGGGCCGAGACCCAGTACTTC,.,TRBV28,13,.,TRBJ2-5
CSSSLEPGQGDQYF,TGTTCCAGCAGCTTAGAACCGGGACAGGGAGACCAGTACTTC,.,TRBV7-9,14,TRBD1,TRBJ2-5
CASSIRGQGNYGYTF,TGTGCCAGCAGCATACGAGGGCAGGGGAACTATGGCTACACCTTC,.,TRBV11-2,15,.,TRBJ1-2
CASSFGSGETQYF,TGTGCCAGCAGCTTTGGTAGCGGGGAGACCCAGTACTTC,few,TRBV11-2,13,TRBD2,TRBJ2-5
CASSDSKTVPYEQYF,TGTGCCAGCAGTGACTCGAAGACAGTTCCCTACGAGCAGTACTTC,.,TRBV6-4,15,.,TRBJ2-7